A selection of T cell receptor beta chains follows, all from one sample in a study of a mutant IDH1 vaccine in newly diagnosed glioma. These receptors' antigens are unknown. The table came from immunoSEQ multiplex PCR; TCRdb's copy has only in-frame clones and leaves some out. The table records tens of thousands of clones, roughly 84% of them present only once. The sample here was PBMCs, taken from a glioma patient whose treatment included an IDH1 peptide vaccine. These receptors all stem from a woman aged 18-30 years with glioma. Each CDR3 is given with its conserved first and last residue. A D gene is named only where the DNA matches it firmly.

TRBD1 | TRBJ2-7 | TRBV4-3 | CASSQGAGTGYEQYF
TRBD1 | TRBJ2-2 | TRBV7-3 | CASSLNPTGGTGELFF
. | TRBJ1-1 | TRBV5-6 | CASSFRGGVEAFF
. | TRBJ2-5 | TRBV9 | CASSVAGETQYF
. | TRBJ1-1 | TRBV5-1 | CASSLEGFTEAFF
. | TRBJ1-5 | TRBV2 | CASPVRGPQHF
TRBD1 | TRBJ1-2 | TRBV7-2 | CASSSYGGTGHGYTF
. | TRBJ2-4 | TRBV12-2 | CALEGTSGRELAKNIQYF
TRBD1 | TRBJ2-7 | TRBV6-5 | CASRLGQGIYEQYF
. | TRBJ1-6 | TRBV30 | CAWSVQDYSPLHF
. | TRBJ1-1 | TRBV18 | CASSPLDLGPSNPWGAFF
. | TRBJ1-1 | TRBV5-4 | CASSEASAEAFF
. | TRBJ2-7 | TRBV9 | CASSVGPASSYEQYF
. | TRBJ2-1 | TRBV10-3 | CAISESGAEQFF
. | TRBJ2-2 | TRBV7-9 | CASTFFANTGELFF
TRBD1 | TRBJ1-2 | TRBV15 | CATSREQGANYGYTF
TRBD2 | TRBJ2-7 | TRBV4-2 | CASSQFSGNSYEQYF
TRBD1 | TRBJ1-4 | TRBV9 | CASSSGTGYEKLFF
TRBD1 | TRBJ1-4 | TRBV7-8 | CASIADRGNEKLFF
. | TRBJ1-1 | TRBV19 | CASTPSGRVNTEAFF
. | TRBJ1-5 | TRBV4-1 | CASSQVEGNSNQPQHF
. | TRBJ1-5 | TRBV5-6 | CASSLGSEWHQPQHF
. | TRBJ2-7 | TRBV7-2 | CASSPRIPRHEQYF
. | TRBJ2-5 | TRBV6-5 | CASSLSTDWTQYF
. | TRBJ2-3 | TRBV4-3 | CASSHQNLPTDTQYF
. | TRBJ2-2 | TRBV9 | CASSAFITGELFF
. | TRBJ1-1 | TRBV6-6 | CASSYSTGPMTEAFF
. | TRBJ2-1 | TRBV5-1 | CASKEGSRRDSEFF
. | TRBJ1-2 | TRBV6-5 | CASSYLDRLGYTF
. | TRBJ2-1 | TRBV11-2 | CASNPFGDNEQFF
TRBD1 | TRBJ1-1 | TRBV11-3 | CASSLGDRASLNTEAFF
TRBD1 | TRBJ2-3 | TRBV10-3 | CASTGTGVVDTQYF
. | TRBJ2-1 | TRBV9 | CASSVAGHEQFF
. | TRBJ1-1 | TRBV6-5 | CASSTPPGEAFF
. | TRBJ1-1 | TRBV5-6 | CASSQAGAVGMNTEAFF
TRBD1 | TRBJ1-2 | TRBV7-9 | CASSAGTGGGYTF
. | TRBJ2-3 | TRBV19 | CASGLTPTDTQYF
TRBD2 | TRBJ2-5 | TRBV5-1 | CASSLGGSPGETQYF